This T cell receptor beta chain was sequenced for a study of blood T cell repertoires in COVID-19. Authors' methods: Reference gene primer amplification yielded estimated nucleated cell counts. Assay used: immunoSEQ multiplex PCR; TCRdb lists only in-frame clones, some missing. From that table come the V and J calls and clone size; the DNA was used to work out D and trimming. The data contain around 310,000 clones, around 92% of them singletons. This CDR3 has 15 residues. Trimming pared 1 base from V and 9 bases from J, leaving 13 bases between. CDR1 MNHEY and CDR2 SVGAGI come from the germline V gene.

The rearrangement uses TRBV6-5 and TRBJ1-6; D is unclear. Sequenced material: PBMCs or T cells enriched from blood (not recorded which). The TCR originated in a woman in her twenties or thirties who had recovered from COVID-19. The CDR3 loop reads CASSYLRWAGSPLHF. As DNA, the CDR3 is TGTGCCAGCAGTTACTTAAGATGGGCCGGTTCACCCCTCCACTTT.